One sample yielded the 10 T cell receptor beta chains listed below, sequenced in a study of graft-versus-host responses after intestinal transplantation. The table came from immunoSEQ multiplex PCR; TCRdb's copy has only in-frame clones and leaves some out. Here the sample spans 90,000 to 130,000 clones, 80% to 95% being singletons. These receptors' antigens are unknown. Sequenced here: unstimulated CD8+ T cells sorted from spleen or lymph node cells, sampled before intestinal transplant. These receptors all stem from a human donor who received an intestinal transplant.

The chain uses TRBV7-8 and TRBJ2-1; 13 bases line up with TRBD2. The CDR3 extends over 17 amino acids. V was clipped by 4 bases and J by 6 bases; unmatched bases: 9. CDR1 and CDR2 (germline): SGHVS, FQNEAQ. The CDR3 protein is CASSSRRTSGSGNEQFF. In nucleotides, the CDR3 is TGTGCCAGCAGCTCGAGACGGACTAGCGGGAGTGGCAATGAGCAGTTCTTC.

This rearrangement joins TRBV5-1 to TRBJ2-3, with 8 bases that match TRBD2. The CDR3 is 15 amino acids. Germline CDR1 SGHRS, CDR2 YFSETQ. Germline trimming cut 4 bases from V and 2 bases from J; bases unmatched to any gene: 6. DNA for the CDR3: TGCGCCAGCAGCGGTAGCGGGGCTAACACAGATACGCAGTATTTT. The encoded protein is CASSGSGANTDTQYF.

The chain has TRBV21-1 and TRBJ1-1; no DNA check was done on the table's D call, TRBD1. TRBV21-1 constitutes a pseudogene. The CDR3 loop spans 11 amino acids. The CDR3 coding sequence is TGTGCCAGCAGCAAGAGGACAGGGGCTTTCTTT. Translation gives CASSKRTGAFF.

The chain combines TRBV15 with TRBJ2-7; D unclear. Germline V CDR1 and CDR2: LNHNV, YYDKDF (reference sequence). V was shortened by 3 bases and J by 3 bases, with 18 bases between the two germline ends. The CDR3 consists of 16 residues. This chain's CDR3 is CATSSSTDDKSYEQYF. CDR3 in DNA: TGTGCCACCAGCAGTAGCACAGACGACAAGAGCTACGAGCAGTACTTC.

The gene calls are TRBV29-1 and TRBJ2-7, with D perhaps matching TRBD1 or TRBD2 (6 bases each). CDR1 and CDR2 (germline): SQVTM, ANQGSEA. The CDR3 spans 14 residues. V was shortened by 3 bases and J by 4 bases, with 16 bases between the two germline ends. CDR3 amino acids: CSVEEEEGGYEQYF. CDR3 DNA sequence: TGCAGCGTTGAGGAGGAGGAGGGGGGTTACGAGCAGTACTTC.

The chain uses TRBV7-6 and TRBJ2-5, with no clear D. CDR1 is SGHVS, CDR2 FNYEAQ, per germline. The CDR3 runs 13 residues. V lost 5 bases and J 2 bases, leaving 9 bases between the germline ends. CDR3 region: CASSRNRQETQYF. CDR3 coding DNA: TGTGCCAGCAGCCGTAACCGGCAAGAGACCCAGTACTTC.

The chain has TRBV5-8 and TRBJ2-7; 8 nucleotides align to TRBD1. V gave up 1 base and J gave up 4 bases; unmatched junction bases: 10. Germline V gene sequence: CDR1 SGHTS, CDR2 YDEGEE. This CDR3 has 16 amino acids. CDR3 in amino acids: CASSLLGQGLSYEQYF. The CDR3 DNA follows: TGTGCCAGCAGCTTGCTAGGACAGGGACTCTCGTACGAGCAGTACTTC.

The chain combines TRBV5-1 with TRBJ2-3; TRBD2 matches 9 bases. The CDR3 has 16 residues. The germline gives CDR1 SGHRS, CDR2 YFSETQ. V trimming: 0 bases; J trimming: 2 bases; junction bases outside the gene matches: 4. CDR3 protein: CASSLELAGITDTQYF. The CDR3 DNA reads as TGCGCCAGCAGCTTGGAGCTAGCGGGAATCACAGATACGCAGTATTTT.

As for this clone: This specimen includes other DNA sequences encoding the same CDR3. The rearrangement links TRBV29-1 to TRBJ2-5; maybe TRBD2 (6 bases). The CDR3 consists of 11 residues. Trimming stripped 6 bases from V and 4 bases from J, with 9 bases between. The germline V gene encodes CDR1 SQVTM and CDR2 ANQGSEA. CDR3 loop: CSVEEGETQYF. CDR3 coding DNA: TGCAGCGTCGAGGAGGGAGAGACCCAGTACTTC.

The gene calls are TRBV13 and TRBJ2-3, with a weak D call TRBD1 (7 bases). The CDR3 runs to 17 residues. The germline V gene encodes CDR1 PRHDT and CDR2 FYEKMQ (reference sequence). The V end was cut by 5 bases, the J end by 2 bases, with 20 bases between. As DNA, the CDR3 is TGTGCCAGCAGCCCGAACCTGGGGGGACAGCTCACAGATACGCAGTATTTT. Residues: CASSPNLGGQLTDTQYF. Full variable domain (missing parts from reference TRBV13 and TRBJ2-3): AAGVIQSPRHLIKEKRETATLKCYPIPRHDTVYWYQQGPGQDPQFLISFYEKMQSDKGSIPDRFSAQQFSDYHSELNMSSLELGDSALYFCASSPNLGGQLTDTQYFGPGTRLTVL.